These 21 T cell receptor beta chains came from one sample sequenced in a study of T cell repertoires in cytomegalovirus infection. TCRdb itself ran the reads through MiXCR, one entry per CDR3 protein. The sample carries a few hundred thousand distinct CDR3 sequences, roughly an eighth recorded once. Sequencing input: PBMCs. The receptors stem from a human donor in good health (CMV status not recorded). Some clones in this sample may be carry-over from other donors' samples.

This clonotype was picked up a small number of times. The rearrangement uses TRBV14 and TRBJ2-1, with TRBD1 as a possible D gene (5 bases). CDR1 is SGHDN, CDR2 FVKESK, per germline. This CDR3 is 14 amino acids long. V gave up 2 bases and J gave up 8 bases, with 13 bases separating them. The CDR3: CASSQRGGWDEQFF. The CDR3 region has the DNA TGTGCCAGCAGCCAAAGGGGTGGCTGGGATGAGCAGTTCTTC.

The gene calls are TRBV18 and TRBJ1-5; D remains unclear. Germline V gene lookup returns CDR1 KGHSH and CDR2 LQKENI. Trimming shortened V by 2 bases and J by 7 bases, and 9 bases separated the two germline ends. The CDR3 extends over 13 amino acids. The chain's CDR3 is CASSPSATQPQHF. Written as DNA, the CDR3 is TGTGCCAGCTCACCAAGTGCAACCCAGCCCCAGCATTTT.

This clonotype appeared many times. V is TRBV12-3 or TRBV12-4 and J is TRBJ1-3, with unresolved D. The CDR3 covers 14 residues. V lost 3 bases and J lost 0, with 6 bases in between. The CDR3 DNA sequence: TGTGCCAGCAGTTTGTGGGGCTCTGGAAACACCATATATTTT. Its protein product is CASSLWGSGNTIYF.

The chain combines TRBV9 with TRBJ2-1; 9 positions agree with TRBD2. CDR1 and CDR2 from the germline V gene are SGDLS and YYNGEE. The junction had 7 bases not matched to a gene; V was cut back by 0 bases and J by 0 bases. The CDR3 length is 18 residues. The chain's CDR3 is CASSVAVAGGGSYNEQFF. Here the CDR3 DNA reads TGTGCCAGCAGCGTAGCTGTGGCGGGAGGGGGCTCCTACAATGAGCAGTTCTTC.

This clonotype was detected ten times or more. The V and J genes are TRBV7-9 and TRBJ2-7, with D hard to call. The germline V gene has CDR1 SEHNR and CDR2 FQNEAQ (reference sequence). V lost 8 bases and J 7 bases, leaving 3 bases between the germline ends. The CDR3 totals 8 residues. CDR3 loop: CASGEQYF. CDR3 nucleotide sequence: TGTGCCAGCGGAGAGCAGTACTTC.

In its sample, this clonotype was seen many times. DNA for the CDR3: TGTGCCAGCAGTGCGAGGACTAGCGGGAGTCTAGTCACCCTCTACGAGCAGTACTTC. Translation gives CASSARTSGSLVTLYEQYF. The chain recombines TRBV28 with TRBJ2-7; TRBD2 aligns across 13 bases. V trimming: 5 bases; J trimming: 3 bases; junction bases outside the gene matches: 16. The CDR3 sequence is 19 residues long. CDR1 is MDHEN and CDR2 is SYDVKM in the germline V gene.

This chain uses TRBV7-9 with TRBJ2-1; the D gene could be TRBD1 or TRBD2 (6 bases each). This CDR3 has 19 amino acids. Germline CDR1 and CDR2: SEHNR and FQNEAQ (reference sequence). The V end lost 7 bases, the J end lost 1 base, and 26 bases lay between the germline ends. CDR3 amino acids: CASNTGVMQGMISYNEQFF. The DNA of the CDR3 is TGTGCCAGCAACACGGGAGTGATGCAGGGGATGATATCCTACAATGAGCAGTTCTTC.

The gene calls are TRBV20-1 and TRBJ2-2; perhaps D is TRBD1 or TRBD2 (6 bases each). The CDR3 length is 16 residues. Germline V gene sequence: CDR1 DFQATT, CDR2 SNEGSKA (reference sequence). The V end lost 5 bases, the J end lost 1 base, and 17 bases lay between the germline ends. This chain's CDR3 is CSALRKGGRNTGELFF. The CDR3 DNA sequence: TGCAGTGCTCTACGCAAGGGGGGCCGGAACACCGGGGAGCTGTTTTTT.

This clonotype was counted at least ten times. The chain couples TRBV7-2 to TRBJ2-7, with D maybe TRBD1 (5 bases). The germline gives CDR1 SGHTA, CDR2 FQGNSA. Trimming shortened V by 1 base and J by 0 bases, and 13 bases separated the two germline ends. The CDR3 is 16 residues long. CDR3 in amino acids: CASSLVQGTSSYEQYF. For the CDR3, the DNA is TGTGCCAGCAGCTTAGTCCAGGGAACAAGCTCCTACGAGCAGTACTTC.

CDR3 protein: CASTPRILGSADTQYF. The CDR3 DNA follows: TGTGCCAGCACCCCTAGGATCTTAGGTTCCGCAGATACGCAGTATTTT. V usage is TRBV5-4 and J usage is TRBJ2-3; D is ambiguous. V was clipped by 6 bases and J by 4 bases, with 21 bases between them. CDR1 is SGHNT and CDR2 is YYREEE in the germline V gene (reference sequence). The CDR3 has 16 amino acids.

In its sample, this clonotype was seen many times. The rearrangement joins TRBV27 to TRBJ2-5; no clear D gene. The CDR3 covers 14 residues. Germline CDR1 reads MNHEY; CDR2 reads SMNVEV (reference sequence). Trimming cost V 5 bases and J 5 bases, with 15 bases left between them. CDR3: CASSEGGESETQYF. CDR3 DNA: TGTGCCAGCAGTGAAGGCGGCGAGTCGGAGACCCAGTACTTC.

The table lists this clonotype with many counts. This chain uses TRBV7-2 with TRBJ2-5; D could derive from TRBD1 or TRBD2 (5 bases each). This CDR3 has 15 residues. Germline loops: CDR1 SGHTA, CDR2 FQGNSA. With 5 bases removed from V and 5 bases from J, the gap between germline ends came to 18 bases. CDR3 amino acids: CASSPRWGRSETQYF. CDR3 nucleotides: TGTGCCAGCAGCCCACGGTGGGGGAGAAGTGAGACCCAGTACTTC.

There are many counts of this clonotype. This chain uses TRBV6-5 with TRBJ2-6, with TRBD1 matching over 7 bases. From germline, CDR1 is MNHEY and CDR2 SVGAGI. The CDR3 covers 15 residues. V trimming: 6 bases; J trimming: 4 bases; junction bases outside the gene matches: 6. Here the CDR3 reads CASSTTGRGANVLTF. The CDR3, as DNA: TGTGCCAGCAGCACGACAGGGAGAGGGGCCAACGTCCTGACTTTC.

The chain is built from TRBV5-6 and TRBJ1-4; 7 bases fit TRBD1. The CDR3 extends over 17 amino acids. V shed 0 bases and J 3 bases; nucleotides not matched to a gene: 8. CDR1 SGHDT and CDR2 YYEEEE come from the germline V gene. As DNA, the CDR3 is TGTGCCAGCAGCTTGGAGGCAGGGGGAAGGCCTAATGAAAAACTGTTTTTT. It is translated as CASSLEAGGRPNEKLFF.

V usage is TRBV20-1 and J usage is TRBJ2-3; 9 positions match TRBD1. Germline assignment: CDR1 DFQATT and CDR2 SNEGSKA (reference sequence). J lost 6 bases, V lost 6 bases, and 13 bases had no gene match. The CDR3 runs 15 residues. The CDR3 DNA reads TGCAGTGCCACCCGGGACAGGGCCCGAGGGGATACGCAGTATTTT. Encoded protein: CSATRDRARGDTQYF.

The chain couples TRBV29-1 to TRBJ1-5; D perhaps matches TRBD1 (5 bases). This CDR3 has 13 amino acids. Germline CDR1 SQVTM, CDR2 ANQGSEA. The V and J ends lost 5 bases and 6 bases respectively, with 14 bases between them. For the CDR3, the DNA is TGCAGCGTTCTGGGGGTTCCGGGTCAGCCCCAGCATTTT. As protein: CSVLGVPGQPQHF.

This clonotype occurred many times. This chain links TRBV7-2 with TRBJ2-1; D unclear. Trimming stripped 5 bases from V and 6 bases from J, with 14 bases between. This CDR3 comprises 14 residues. Germline-derived CDR1 and CDR2 are SGHTA and FQGNSA. CDR3 DNA sequence: TGTGCCAGCAGCCCCCAACCGGGTCCCAATGAGCAGTTCTTC. This translates into CASSPQPGPNEQFF.

This chain joins TRBV6-4 and TRBJ2-3; tentatively, D is TRBD2 (7 bases). The CDR3 runs to 17 residues. Trimming stripped 0 bases from V and 5 bases from J, with 18 bases between. Germline assignment: CDR1 MRHNA and CDR2 SNTAGT. The CDR3, as DNA: TGTGCCAGCAGTGACTCTGGTGAGGGGGGGGGAAGAGATACGCAGTATTTT. This encodes CASSDSGEGGGRDTQYF.

V is TRBV2 and J is TRBJ1-1, with 7 nucleotides matching TRBD1. J lost 0 bases, V lost 4 bases, and 8 bases had no gene match. The germline gives CDR1 SNHLY, CDR2 FYNNEI. CDR3 length: 16 residues. In DNA form, the CDR3 reads TGTGCCAGCAGTGCCCTTGACAGGGTGATGAACACTGAAGCTTTCTTT. Residues: CASSALDRVMNTEAFF. The full variable domain, with the rest looked up from reference TRBV2 and TRBJ1-1, is EPEVTQTPSHQVTQMGQEVILRCVPISNHLYFYWYRQILGQKVEFLVSFYNNEISEKSEIFDDQFSVERPDGSNFTLKIRSTKLEDSAMYFCASSALDRVMNTEAFFGQGTRLTVV.

This clonotype was seen at least ten times. The chain links TRBV11-2 to TRBJ2-7, with a possible D match to TRBD1 (6 bases). V was clipped by 4 bases and J by 3 bases, with 7 bases between them. The CDR3 is made up of 12 amino acids. Germline CDR1 is SGHAT and CDR2 is FQNNGV. Written as DNA, the CDR3 is TGTGCCAGCAGCTGGGGGCGCTACGAGCAGTACTTC. The encoded protein is CASSWGRYEQYF.

This clonotype was found many times. The chain couples TRBV20-1 to TRBJ2-2; tentatively, D is TRBD2 (5 bases). Germline CDR1 DFQATT, CDR2 SNEGSKA (reference sequence). V lost 6 bases and J 2 bases, leaving 7 bases between the germline ends. The CDR3 consists of 12 residues. The CDR3 DNA reads as TGCAGTGCACGGGAAAACACCGGGGAGCTGTTTTTT. Translating gives CSARENTGELFF.